This is a list of T cell receptor beta chains from one sample in a study of blood T cell repertoires in COVID-19. Sequenced by immunoSEQ multiplex PCR; TCRdb stores in-frame clones only, minus some. The profile shows fewer than 150,000 clones, 85% of them singletons. The sample comprised peripheral blood. The receptors stem from a human donor in a cohort sampled during active COVID-19. CDR3s leave out the opening cysteine and the closing phenylalanine or tryptophan.

TRBJ1-2,TRBV2,ASSELVGRRGYT
TRBJ1-5,TRBV7-2,ASSLNSISNQPQH
TRBJ2-3,TRBV7-9,ASRLTGGLGTDTQY
TRBJ1-2,TRBV4-2,ASSQDLRVDYGYT
TRBJ1-5,TRBV6-5,ASSRQGGNQPQH
TRBJ1-3,TRBV6-1,ASSDLVRHTIY
TRBJ1-5,TRBV19,ASRLEQGRRNQPQH
TRBJ2-5,TRBV11-2,ASSKGASGEETQY
TRBJ2-1,TRBV3-1/TRBV3-2,ASSRGLADEQF
TRBJ2-7,TRBV30,AWNSGQRSYEQY
TRBJ2-7,TRBV3-1/TRBV3-2,ASSRSGLAGGYEQY
TRBJ2-1,TRBV9,ASSATTSGGASNYNEQF
TRBJ2-3,TRBV3-1/TRBV3-2,ASSHVVAGEGDTQY
TRBJ2-7,TRBV24-1,ATSADATYEQY
TRBJ1-3,TRBV20-1,SASDNGFGNTIY
TRBJ2-7,TRBV5-4,ASSARGTAYEQY
TRBJ2-7,TRBV19,ASRALDRGSVYEQY
TRBJ2-5,TRBV6-2/TRBV6-3,ASSIRGWETQY
TRBJ1-3,TRBV4-3,ASSQDSGGAGNTIY
TRBJ2-1,TRBV5-1,ASSSTSGGAYNEQF
TRBJ1-2,TRBV2,ASKERPIHYGYT
TRBJ2-2,TRBV10-3,AISESRSGGANTGELF